This T cell receptor beta chain came from a study of shared clonotypes between healthy human individuals. Overall study context: The composition of the donors was a couple of women and three men aged 18 to 49.

CD4+ cell separation produced CD45RA+ naive and CD45RA-negative memory subsets. Per germline, CDR1 WNHNN and CDR2 SYGVQD (reference sequence). The V end lost 3 bases, the J end lost 7 bases, and 5 bases lay between the germline ends. CDR3 size: 11 residues. TCRdb's copy holds only in-frame clones and misses some; the assay was immunoSEQ multiplex PCR. Of under 2,500,000 clones in the sample, approximately 94% were seen once. The origin of this receptor is a young man in good health. V is TRBV10-1 and J is TRBJ2-3; no firm D call. The source material was naive CD4+ T cells sorted from blood. As to subset: CD45RA+ positively selected. Here the CDR3 reads CASSDSNTQYF. CDR3 nucleotide sequence: TGCGCCAGCAGTGATAGCAATACGCAGTATTTT.